One sample yielded the 28 T cell receptor beta chains listed below, sequenced in a study of blood T cells in healthy people across ages. A second PCR, run for roughly 7 to 11 cycles, used a sample-barcoded 5' primer plus a J-beta primer mix. MiXCR, run by TCRdb on the 5' RACE reads, gives a single entry per CDR3 protein. The profile shows around 1,100,000 distinct CDR3 sequences, about two fifths of them singletons. The sample consisted of blood. Receptors originate from a man between 18 and 29 years old in good health.

This chain links TRBV7-2 with TRBJ1-4; D is possibly TRBD1 (5 bases). The V and J ends lost 2 bases and 8 bases respectively, with 21 bases between them. Germline-derived CDR1 and CDR2 are SGHTA and FQGNSA. There are 17 residues in the CDR3. Here the CDR3 reads CASSLLGVWVDGEKLFF. The CDR3 coding sequence is TGTGCCAGCAGCTTATTAGGGGTGTGGGTGGACGGCGAAAAACTGTTTTTT.

With respect to this clonotype: Since a much larger clone is just one base distant, this may be a read error. The chain carries TRBV7-3 and TRBJ2-7; D might be TRBD1 (5 bases). This CDR3 has 15 residues. V lost 2 bases, J lost 7 bases, and 18 bases lay in between. Germline CDR1 and CDR2: SGHTA and FQGTGA. CDR3 protein: CASSLPTDHYNEQYF. The DNA of the CDR3 is TGTGCCAGCAGCTTACCGACAGACCACTACAATGAGCAGTACTTC.

This clonotype was observed a single time. The chain employs TRBV29-1 and TRBJ2-1; 11 bases agree with TRBD2. Germline V gives CDR1 SQVTM, CDR2 ANQGSEA. Trimming removed 4 bases from V and 8 bases from J; junction bases left unmatched: 4. The CDR3 is made up of 13 amino acids. CDR3 sequence reads: CSVVAGGIDEQFF. The CDR3 DNA reads TGCAGCGTTGTAGCGGGAGGGATCGATGAGCAGTTCTTC.

This clonotype was counted a few times. The chain couples TRBV20-1 to TRBJ1-4, with 8 bases lining up with TRBD1. The V and J ends lost 2 bases and 2 bases, in that order; junction bases with no gene match: 1. The CDR3 covers 14 residues. Germline-derived CDR1 and CDR2 are DFQATT and SNEGSKA (reference sequence). CDR3: CSARWTGTNEKLFF. CDR3 DNA: TGCAGTGCTAGATGGACAGGGACTAATGAAAAACTGTTTTTT.

V is TRBV11-2 and J is TRBJ2-7; no reliable D call. The V gene's germline CDR1 is SGHAT and CDR2 FQNNGV. The length of the CDR3 is 15 residues. Deletions cut 0 bases from V and 5 bases from J, with 14 bases between. The CDR3 reads CASSLDLMATDEQYF. The CDR3 DNA is TGTGCCAGCAGCTTAGATTTGATGGCAACCGACGAGCAGTACTTC.

The rearrangement links TRBV3-1 to TRBJ1-2; D gene unclear. CDR1 and CDR2 (germline): LGHDT, YNNKEL (reference sequence). Trimming took 0 bases from V and 8 from J, leaving 10 bases between them. This CDR3 has 13 amino acids. CDR3: CASSQDLNAGYTF. The CDR3 DNA sequence: TGTGCCAGCAGCCAAGATCTGAACGCCGGCTACACCTTC.

The chain links TRBV19 to TRBJ1-5; TRBD1 aligns across 8 bases. The CDR3 is 16 residues long. CDR1 and CDR2 (germline): LNHDA, SQIVND (reference sequence). V gave up 4 bases and J gave up 3 bases; unmatched junction bases: 8. DNA of the CDR3: TGTGCCAGTAGTACCATCGACAGGGGTGACAATCAGCCCCAGCATTTT. It specifies CASSTIDRGDNQPQHF.

This chain joins TRBV10-3 and TRBJ2-1; weak D call: TRBD1 (5 bases). V lost 3 bases, J lost 8 bases, and 17 bases lay in between. Germline CDR1 is ENHRY and CDR2 is SYGVKD. CDR3 length: 15 residues. The CDR3 loop reads CAISDADKTGDEQFF. DNA of the CDR3: TGTGCCATCAGTGATGCCGATAAAACAGGCGATGAGCAGTTCTTC.

This chain links TRBV6-2 or TRBV6-3 with TRBJ1-1; tentative D call: TRBD1 (5 bases). Trimming left V 2 bases short and J 4 bases short, with 8 bases between. Germline V gives CDR1 MNHEY, CDR2 SVGEGT. This CDR3 has 13 amino acids. This chain's CDR3 is CASSYGGFTEAFF. The DNA of the CDR3 is TGTGCCAGCAGTTACGGGGGGTTCACTGAAGCTTTCTTT.

The chain couples TRBV13 to TRBJ2-7; D remains unclear. Trimming shortened V by 5 bases and J by 2 bases, and 10 bases separated the two germline ends. This CDR3 contains 13 residues. Germline CDR1 is PRHDT and CDR2 is FYEKMQ (reference sequence). The CDR3 sequence is CASSVPGTYEQYF. DNA of the CDR3: TGTGCCAGCAGCGTACCAGGAACCTACGAGCAGTACTTC.

This clonotype turned up a few times. The chain joins TRBV2 to TRBJ1-5; D gene ambiguous. The CDR3 runs 15 residues. CDR1 and CDR2 from the germline V gene are SNHLY and FYNNEI. Trimming took off 10 bases at V and 7 bases at J, with 23 bases between the two ends. As DNA, the CDR3 is TGTGCCACGGGCCTCGGACCCCCAGGTATGCAGCCCCAGCATTTT. Translated, it gives CATGLGPPGMQPQHF.

This sequence joins TRBV12-3 or TRBV12-4 and TRBJ1-1; 8 bases line up with TRBD1. The CDR3 loop spans 18 amino acids. Trimming at V came to 3 bases and at J to 1 base, leaving 13 bases not matched to a gene. The CDR3 here is CASSFKGQDEEGNTEAFF. CDR3 in DNA: TGTGCCAGCAGTTTTAAGGGACAGGACGAAGAGGGGAACACTGAAGCTTTCTTT.

The table lists this clonotype with a few counts. J is TRBJ1-2 and V is TRBV7-9; D is uncertain. The CDR3 has 13 residues. The germline CDR1 and CDR2 sequences are SEHNR and FQNEAQ (reference sequence). V lost 4 bases, J lost 6 bases, and 12 bases lay in between. In DNA, the CDR3 is TGTGCCAGCAGCTCGGGGTTTAATGATGGCTACACCTTC. Translated: CASSSGFNDGYTF.

This clonotype came up a few times. The junction departs from germline at one end; a sequencing error may be responsible. The CDR3 loop reads CAGSMQTNYGYTF. In nucleotides, the CDR3 is TGTGCCGGCAGTATGCAGACTAACTATGGCTACACCTTC. The V and J genes are TRBV2 and TRBJ1-2; D gene ambiguous. The CDR3 has 13 amino acids. Germline loops: CDR1 SNHLY, CDR2 FYNNEI.

The chain links TRBV7-2 to TRBJ1-6; 8 bases match TRBD1. V lost 5 bases and J lost 7; bases outside the gene matches: 4. Germline V gene data show CDR1 as SGHTA and CDR2 as FQGNSA. This CDR3 is 14 amino acids long. The CDR3 here is CASSTDRENSPLHF. The CDR3 nucleotides are TGTGCCAGCAGCACGGACAGGGAAAATTCACCCCTCCACTTT.

This clonotype was found a few times. The V and J genes are TRBV9 and TRBJ2-1; 7 bases match TRBD1. This CDR3 has 15 residues. Germline CDR1 reads SGDLS; CDR2 reads YYNGEE. Unmatched junction bases numbered 5, after V lost 3 bases and J lost 2 bases. This CDR3 reads CASSARQGTYNEQFF. CDR3 DNA sequence: TGTGCCAGCAGCGCTCGACAGGGAACCTACAATGAGCAGTTCTTC.

This clonotype was observed a few times. The rearrangement joins TRBV20-1 to TRBJ2-3, with TRBD2 matching 13 bases. This CDR3 has 18 amino acids. The trim removed 6 bases at V and 2 bases at J, leaving 14 bases unmatched. CDR1 and CDR2 from the germline V gene are DFQATT and SNEGSKA (reference sequence). CDR3 sequence reads: CSADGDGTSGKYTDTQYF. CDR3 bases: TGCAGTGCCGACGGGGACGGGACTAGCGGGAAGTACACAGATACGCAGTATTTT.

The count of this clonotype is one. The chain employs TRBV4-3 and TRBJ2-1; D may match TRBD1 or TRBD2 (5 bases each). The ends were cut back, 1 base at V and 2 bases at J, with 9 bases in the middle. The CDR3 extends over 15 amino acids. Germline-derived CDR1 and CDR2 are LGHNA and YSLEER. The CDR3 protein is CASSQAGSPYNEQFF. Here the CDR3 DNA reads TGCGCCAGCAGCCAAGCAGGGAGCCCCTACAATGAGCAGTTCTTC.

The genes are TRBV9 and TRBJ2-1; perhaps TRBD2 as D (6 bases). There are 16 residues in the CDR3. The germline CDR1 and CDR2 sequences are SGDLS and YYNGEE. V lost 3 bases and J 13 bases, leaving 26 bases between the germline ends. CDR3 sequence: CASSEGSRLVENIQFF. For the CDR3, the DNA is TGTGCCAGCAGCGAGGGGTCGAGACTAGTCGAAAACATTCAGTTCTTC.

The chain recombines TRBV5-6 with TRBJ1-4, with 9 bases that match TRBD1. The CDR3 is 16 amino acids. In germline, CDR1 is SGHDT, CDR2 YYEEEE. The junction had 8 bases not matched to a gene; V was cut back by 4 bases and J by 4 bases. The CDR3 sequence is CASSLDRGKVNEKLFF. The CDR3 nucleotides are TGTGCCAGCAGCCTCGACAGGGGGAAGGTTAATGAAAAACTGTTTTTT.

The sample holds many counts of this clonotype. The DNA of the CDR3 is TGCAGCGTTTCACCGAGACAGGCTCCCCAGGGCTACACCTTC. It translates to CSVSPRQAPQGYTF. This chain uses TRBV29-1 with TRBJ1-2, with D perhaps TRBD1 (6 bases). V dropped 5 bases and J dropped 8 bases, with 21 bases sitting between them. Germline CDR1 SQVTM, CDR2 ANQGSEA. The CDR3 runs to 14 residues.

The table lists this clonotype with a few counts. Being one base from a much bigger clone, this may be a read error. The chain combines TRBV29-1 with TRBJ1-2; D gene unclear. The CDR3 loop spans 10 amino acids. Germline V gene lookup returns CDR1 SQVTM and CDR2 ANQGSEA. DNA of the CDR3: TGCAGCGTTCAGACGGATGGCCACACCTTC. Residues: CSVQTDGHTF.

This clonotype appeared a few times. This chain links TRBV2 with TRBJ2-1; TRBD1 aligns across 8 bases. The CDR3 is 15 amino acids. The V gene's germline CDR1 is SNHLY and CDR2 FYNNEI. V gave up 6 bases and J gave up 9 bases; unmatched junction bases: 13. The CDR3 DNA reads TGTGCCAGCAGATCGGACAGGGAACTTTTCGGTGAGCAGTTCTTC. This encodes CASRSDRELFGEQFF. Variable domain in full (rest from reference TRBV2 and TRBJ2-1): EPEVTQTPSHQVTQMGQEVILRCVPISNHLYFYWYRQILGQKVEFLVSFYNNEISEKSEIFDDQFSVERPDGSNFTLKIRSTKLEDSAMYFCASRSDRELFGEQFFGPGTRLTVL.

This clonotype turned up a few times. This chain joins TRBV20-1 and TRBJ2-1, with a weak D call TRBD2 (6 bases). Germline CDR1 DFQATT, CDR2 SNEGSKA (reference sequence). CDR3 length equals 15 residues. The germline V and J ends were trimmed by 6 bases and 0 bases, with 15 bases remaining between them. The CDR3 DNA is TGCAGTGCGGTGATAGCGGTGAGCTCCTACAATGAGCAGTTCTTC. It encodes CSAVIAVSSYNEQFF.

The chain couples TRBV7-8 to TRBJ1-4; D not certain. This CDR3 region has 14 residues. The V gene lost 5 bases and the J gene lost 4 bases, with 11 bases spanning the gap. CDR1 is SGHVS, CDR2 FQNEAQ, per germline. DNA for the CDR3: TGTGCCAGCAGCCCAAGACAAAATAATGAAAAACTGTTTTTT. Translated: CASSPRQNNEKLFF. The whole variable domain, filled in from reference TRBV7-8 and TRBJ1-4, reads GAGVSQSPRYKVAKRGQDVALRCDPISGHVSLFWYQQALGQGPEFLTYFQNEAQLDKSGLPSDRFFAERPEGSVSTLKIQRTQQEDSAVYLCASSPRQNNEKLFFGSGTQLSVL.

As regards this clonotype: The junction differs from germline at one of its ends, possibly a read error. V and J are TRBV7-2 and TRBJ2-5; 8 positions agree with TRBD1. The length of the CDR3 is 15 residues. The V gene's germline CDR1 is SGHTA and CDR2 FQGNSA. The CDR3 reads CASGLGRQGQETQYF. In nucleotides, the CDR3 is TGTGCCAGCGGCTTAGGCCGACAGGGGCAAGAGACCCAGTACTTC.

This clonotype was counted a few times. The J gene is TRBJ2-6, the V gene TRBV20-1; no reliable D call. In germline, CDR1 is DFQATT, CDR2 SNEGSKA (reference sequence). Trimming stripped 2 bases from V and 2 bases from J, with 4 bases between. The CDR3 loop spans 13 amino acids. The CDR3 DNA is TGCAGTGCTAGACTCCCTGGGGCCAACGTCCTGACTTTC. It yields the protein CSARLPGANVLTF.

This clonotype showed up many times. The rearrangement links TRBV18 to TRBJ2-7; 7 bases are shared with TRBD1. Per germline, CDR1 KGHSH and CDR2 LQKENI. This CDR3 has 14 residues. With 6 bases clipped from V and 1 base from J, the junction kept 6 bases outside the gene matches. Written as DNA, the CDR3 is TGTGCCAGCTCTCCCGACAGGGTATCCTACGAGCAGTACTTC. Translation gives CASSPDRVSYEQYF.